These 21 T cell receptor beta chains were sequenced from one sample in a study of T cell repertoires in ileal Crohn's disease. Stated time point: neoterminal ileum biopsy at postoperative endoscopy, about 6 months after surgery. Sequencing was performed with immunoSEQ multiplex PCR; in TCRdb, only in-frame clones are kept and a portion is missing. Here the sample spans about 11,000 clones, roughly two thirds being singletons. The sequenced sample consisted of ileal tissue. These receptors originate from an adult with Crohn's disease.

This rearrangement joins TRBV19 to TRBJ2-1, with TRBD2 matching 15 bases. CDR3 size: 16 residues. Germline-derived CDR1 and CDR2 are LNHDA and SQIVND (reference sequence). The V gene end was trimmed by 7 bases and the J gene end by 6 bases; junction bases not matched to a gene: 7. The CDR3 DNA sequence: TGTGCCAGTATCGGACTAGCGGGAGGGTTTGGCAATGAGCAGTTCTTC. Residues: CASIGLAGGFGNEQFF.

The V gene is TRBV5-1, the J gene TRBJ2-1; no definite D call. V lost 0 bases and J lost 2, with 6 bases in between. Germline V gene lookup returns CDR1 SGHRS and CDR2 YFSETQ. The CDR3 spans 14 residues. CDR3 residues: CASSLEQPYNEQFF. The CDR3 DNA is TGCGCCAGCAGCTTGGAACAGCCCTACAATGAGCAGTTCTTC.

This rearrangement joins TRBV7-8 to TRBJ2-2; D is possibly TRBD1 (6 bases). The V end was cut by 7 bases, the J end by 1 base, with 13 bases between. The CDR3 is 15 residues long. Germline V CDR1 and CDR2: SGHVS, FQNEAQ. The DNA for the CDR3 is TGTGCCAGCACCATCCCGGGACAGAACACCGGGGAGCTGTTTTTT. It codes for CASTIPGQNTGELFF.

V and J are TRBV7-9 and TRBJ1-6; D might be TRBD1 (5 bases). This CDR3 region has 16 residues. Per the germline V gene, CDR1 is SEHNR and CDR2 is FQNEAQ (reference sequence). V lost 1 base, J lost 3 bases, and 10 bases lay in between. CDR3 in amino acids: CASSLGAGFYNSPLHF. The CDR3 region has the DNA TGTGCCAGCAGCTTAGGAGCAGGGTTCTATAATTCACCCCTCCACTTT.

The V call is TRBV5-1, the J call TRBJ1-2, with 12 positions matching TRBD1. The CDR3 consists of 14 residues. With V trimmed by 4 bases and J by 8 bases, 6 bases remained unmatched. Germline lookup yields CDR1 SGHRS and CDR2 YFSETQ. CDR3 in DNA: TGCGCCAGCAGCGGGGGACAGGGGGCGCGGGGCTACACCTTC. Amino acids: CASSGGQGARGYTF.

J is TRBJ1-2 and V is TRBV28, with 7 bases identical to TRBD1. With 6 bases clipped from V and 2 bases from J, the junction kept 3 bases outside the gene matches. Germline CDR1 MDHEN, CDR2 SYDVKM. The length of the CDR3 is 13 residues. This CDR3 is CASSGTENYGYTF. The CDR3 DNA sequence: TGTGCCAGCAGCGGGACAGAAAACTATGGCTACACCTTC.

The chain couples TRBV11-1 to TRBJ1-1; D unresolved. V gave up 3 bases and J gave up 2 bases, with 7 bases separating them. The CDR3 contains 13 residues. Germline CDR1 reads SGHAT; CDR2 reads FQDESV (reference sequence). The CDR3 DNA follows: TGTGCCAGCAGCTTGACAACTAACACTGAAGCTTTCTTT. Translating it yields CASSLTTNTEAFF.

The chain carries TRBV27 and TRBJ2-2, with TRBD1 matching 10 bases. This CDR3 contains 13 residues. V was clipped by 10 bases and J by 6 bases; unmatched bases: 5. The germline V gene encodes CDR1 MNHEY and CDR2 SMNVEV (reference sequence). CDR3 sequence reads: CATSGTGAGELFF. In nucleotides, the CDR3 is TGTGCCACCTCCGGGACAGGGGCCGGGGAGCTGTTTTTT.

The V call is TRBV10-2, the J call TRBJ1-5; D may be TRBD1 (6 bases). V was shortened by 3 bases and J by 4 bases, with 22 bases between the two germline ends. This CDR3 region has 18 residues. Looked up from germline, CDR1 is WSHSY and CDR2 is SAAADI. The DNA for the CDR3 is TGCGCCAGCAGTGAACACTTCTGGCAAGGGGGAAGTAATCAGCCCCAGCATTTT. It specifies CASSEHFWQGGSNQPQHF.

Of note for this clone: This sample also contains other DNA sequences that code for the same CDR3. CDR3 coding DNA: TGTGCCAGCAGGGGCCTTTCCTATAATTCACCCCTCCACTTT. Translated: CASRGLSYNSPLHF. The chain employs TRBV6-1 and TRBJ1-6; no clear D. Germline assignment: CDR1 MNHNS and CDR2 SASEGT. The CDR3 spans 14 residues. The V end was cut by 6 bases, the J end by 1 base, with 7 bases between.

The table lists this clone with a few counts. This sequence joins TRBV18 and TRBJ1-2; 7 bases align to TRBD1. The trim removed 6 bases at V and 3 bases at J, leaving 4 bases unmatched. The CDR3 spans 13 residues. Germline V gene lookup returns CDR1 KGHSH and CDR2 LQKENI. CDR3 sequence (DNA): TGTGCCAGCTCCGGGACAGAAGACTATGGCTACACCTTC. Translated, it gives CASSGTEDYGYTF.

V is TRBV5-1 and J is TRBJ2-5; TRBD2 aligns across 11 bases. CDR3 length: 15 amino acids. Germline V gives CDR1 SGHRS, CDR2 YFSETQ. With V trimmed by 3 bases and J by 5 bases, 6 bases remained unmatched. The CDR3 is CASSYGTSGLETQYF. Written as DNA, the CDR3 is TGCGCCAGCAGCTACGGGACTAGCGGTCTGGAGACCCAGTACTTC.

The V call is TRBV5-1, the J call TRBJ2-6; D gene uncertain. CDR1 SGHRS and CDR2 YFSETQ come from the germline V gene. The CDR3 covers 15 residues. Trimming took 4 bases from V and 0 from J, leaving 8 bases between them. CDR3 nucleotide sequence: TGCGCCAGCAGCGGTGAGATCTCTGGGGCCAACGTCCTGACTTTC. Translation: CASSGEISGANVLTF.

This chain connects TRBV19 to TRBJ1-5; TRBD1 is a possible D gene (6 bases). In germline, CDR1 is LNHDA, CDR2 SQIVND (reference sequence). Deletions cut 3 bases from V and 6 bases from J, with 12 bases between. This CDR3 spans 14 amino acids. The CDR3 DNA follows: TGTGCCAGTAGTATGCAAGGGGGTCGTCAGCCCCAGCATTTT. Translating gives CASSMQGGRQPQHF.

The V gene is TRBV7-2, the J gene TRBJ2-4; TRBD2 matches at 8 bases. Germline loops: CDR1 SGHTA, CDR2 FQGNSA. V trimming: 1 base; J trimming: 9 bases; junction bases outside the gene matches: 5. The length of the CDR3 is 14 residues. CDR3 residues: CASSLEGTRGIQYF. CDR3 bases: TGTGCCAGCAGCTTAGAAGGGACTAGAGGCATTCAGTACTTC.

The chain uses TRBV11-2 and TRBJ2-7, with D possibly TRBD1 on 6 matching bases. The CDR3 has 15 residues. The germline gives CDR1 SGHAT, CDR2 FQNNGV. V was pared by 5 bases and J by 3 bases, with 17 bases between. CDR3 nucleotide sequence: TGTGCCAGCAGCCTAAACCGGGACACCTACTACGAGCAGTACTTC. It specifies CASSLNRDTYYEQYF.

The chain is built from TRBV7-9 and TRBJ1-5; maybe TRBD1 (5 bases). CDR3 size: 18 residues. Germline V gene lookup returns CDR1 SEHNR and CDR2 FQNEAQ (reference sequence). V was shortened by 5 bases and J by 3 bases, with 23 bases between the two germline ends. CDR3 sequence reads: CASSPANQGPVHNQPQHF. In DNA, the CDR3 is TGTGCCAGCAGCCCCGCGAATCAGGGCCCCGTACACAATCAGCCCCAGCATTTT.

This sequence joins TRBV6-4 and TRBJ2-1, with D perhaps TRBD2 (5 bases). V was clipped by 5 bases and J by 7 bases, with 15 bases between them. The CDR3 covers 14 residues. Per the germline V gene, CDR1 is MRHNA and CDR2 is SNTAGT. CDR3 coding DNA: TGTGCCAGCAGTCTCGACTCCGGCGGGAATGAGCAGTTCTTC. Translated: CASSLDSGGNEQFF.

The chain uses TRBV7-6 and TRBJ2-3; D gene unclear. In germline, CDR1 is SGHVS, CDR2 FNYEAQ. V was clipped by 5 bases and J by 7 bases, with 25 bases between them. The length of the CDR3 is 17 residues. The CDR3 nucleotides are TGTGCCAGCAGCCTCGACGACTTGACCAGATCATGGCATACGCAGTATTTT. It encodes CASSLDDLTRSWHTQYF.

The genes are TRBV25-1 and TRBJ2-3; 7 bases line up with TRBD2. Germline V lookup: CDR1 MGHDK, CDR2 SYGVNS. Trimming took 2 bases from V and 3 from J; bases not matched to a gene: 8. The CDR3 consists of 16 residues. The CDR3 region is CASSEHLSGRTDTQYF. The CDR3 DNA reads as TGTGCCAGCAGTGAACATCTCTCCGGGAGGACAGATACGCAGTATTTT.

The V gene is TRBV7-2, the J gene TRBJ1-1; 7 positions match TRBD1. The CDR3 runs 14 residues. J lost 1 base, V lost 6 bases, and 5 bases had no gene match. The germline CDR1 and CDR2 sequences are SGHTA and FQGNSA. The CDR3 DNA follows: TGTGCCAGCAGGCCCGGGACAGCGAACACTGAAGCTTTCTTT. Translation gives CASRPGTANTEAFF.